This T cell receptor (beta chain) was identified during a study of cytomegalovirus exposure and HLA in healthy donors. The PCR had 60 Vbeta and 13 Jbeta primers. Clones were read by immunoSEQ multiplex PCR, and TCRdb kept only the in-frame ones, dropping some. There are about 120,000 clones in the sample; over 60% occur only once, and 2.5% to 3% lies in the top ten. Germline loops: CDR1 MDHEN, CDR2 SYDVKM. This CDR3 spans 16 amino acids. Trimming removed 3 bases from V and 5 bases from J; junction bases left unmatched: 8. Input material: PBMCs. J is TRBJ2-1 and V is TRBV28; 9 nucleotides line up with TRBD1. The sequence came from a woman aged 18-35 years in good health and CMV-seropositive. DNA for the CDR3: TGTGCCAGCAGTTTCCAGCCCTGGGACAGGGACAATGAGCAGTTCTTC. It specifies CASSFQPWDRDNEQFF.